The 16 T cell receptor beta chains in this list originate from one sample, sequenced in a study of blood T cell repertoires in COVID-19. The repertoire was sequenced with immunoSEQ multiplex PCR; TCRdb's copy has only in-frame clones and lacks some. This table holds about 120,000 clones, about 90% found once. Material for sequencing was peripheral blood. Source of these receptors: a human donor in a cohort sampled during active COVID-19.

The chain employs TRBV3-1 (or the pseudogene TRBV3-2) and TRBJ1-1; no firm D call. The CDR3 contains 15 residues. Germline values: CDR1 LGHDT, CDR2 YNNKEL (reference sequence). The germline V and J ends were trimmed by 1 base and 1 base, with 10 bases remaining between them. CDR3: CASSQGRAENTEAFF. CDR3 DNA: TGTGCCAGCAGCCAAGGGAGGGCGGAGAACACTGAAGCTTTCTTT.

This chain joins TRBV4-1 and TRBJ2-7; D unresolved. Trimming shortened V by 0 bases and J by 0 bases, and 12 bases separated the two germline ends. Germline CDR1 and CDR2: MGHRA and YSYEKL. This CDR3 has 16 residues. The CDR3 is CASSQETNWNSYEQYF. The CDR3 DNA reads TGCGCCAGCAGCCAAGAGACAAACTGGAACTCCTACGAGCAGTACTTC.

This rearrangement joins TRBV5-5 to TRBJ1-3; 8 bases map to TRBD1. The ends lost 4 bases at V and 2 bases at J; junction bases unmatched: 5. This CDR3 has 15 residues. Germline V lookup: CDR1 SGHKS, CDR2 YYEKEE (reference sequence). CDR3 in DNA: TGTGCCAGCAGCCGACAGGGGTCCACTGGAAACACCATATATTTT. It translates to CASSRQGSTGNTIYF.

The chain has TRBV19 and TRBJ2-1; 14 nucleotides align to TRBD2. Germline CDR1 reads LNHDA; CDR2 reads SQIVND (reference sequence). The V and J ends lost 5 bases and 11 bases, in that order; junction bases with no gene match: 5. The CDR3 length is 14 residues. CDR3 sequence (DNA): TGTGCCAGTAGTGGGGGACTAGCGGGAGATAAGCAGTTCTTC. Translated: CASSGGLAGDKQFF.

The V call is TRBV6-5, the J call TRBJ2-2; TRBD2 matches at 12 bases. The CDR3 is made up of 15 amino acids. Germline CDR1 is MNHEY and CDR2 is SVGAGI. With 6 bases clipped from V and 9 bases from J, the junction kept 8 bases outside the gene matches. The CDR3 bases are TGTGCCAGCAGCCAGACTAGCGGGGGTCACCGGGAGCTGTTTTTT. The encoded protein is CASSQTSGGHRELFF.

The CDR3 bases are TGTGCCAGTAGCTCCCCAGCGAGGAGAGGGAATGAGCAGTTCTTC. It translates to CASSSPARRGNEQFF. The chain couples TRBV19 to TRBJ2-1, with a weak D call TRBD2 (5 bases). This CDR3 is built from 15 residues. Trimming took 6 bases from V and 7 from J, leaving 19 bases between them. Germline loops: CDR1 LNHDA, CDR2 SQIVND (reference sequence).

The chain recombines TRBV12-3 or TRBV12-4 with TRBJ2-7; tentatively, D is TRBD1 (6 bases). CDR3 length equals 13 residues. V was trimmed by 5 bases and J by 0 bases, leaving 8 bases between them. CDR3 in DNA: TGTGCCAGCAGTCAGGGGAGCTCCTACGAGCAGTACTTC. This translates into CASSQGSSYEQYF.

The rearrangement links TRBV3-1 (or the pseudogene TRBV3-2) to TRBJ2-5, with 11 bases lining up with TRBD2. CDR1 is LGHDT, CDR2 YNNKEL, per germline (reference sequence). The junction had 18 bases not matched to a gene; V was cut back by 1 base and J by 5 bases. The CDR3 totals 20 residues. The CDR3 loop reads CASSQVLTRGSGGARETQYF. In nucleotides, the CDR3 is TGTGCCAGCAGCCAAGTACTAACACGGGGTAGCGGGGGGGCTAGGGAGACCCAGTACTTC.

The chain links TRBV12-5 to TRBJ2-1; 9 bases align to TRBD2. Per the germline V gene, CDR1 is LGHNT and CDR2 is FRNRAP. V lost 0 bases to trimming and J lost 2 bases; unmatched junction nucleotides: 8. The CDR3 covers 18 residues. The CDR3 sequence is CASGLVQASGTTYNEQFF. CDR3 DNA: TGTGCTAGTGGTTTGGTACAAGCTAGCGGGACCACCTACAATGAGCAGTTCTTC.

The V and J genes are TRBV2 and TRBJ2-5; D might be TRBD1 (7 bases). V was pared by 4 bases and J by 4 bases, with 13 bases between. The germline CDR1 and CDR2 sequences are SNHLY and FYNNEI. There are 14 residues in the CDR3. CDR3 in DNA: TGTGCCAGCAGTGGAAACAGGGGAGGAGAGACCCAGTACTTC. Its protein product is CASSGNRGGETQYF.

The J gene is TRBJ2-4, the V gene TRBV28, with 8 bases aligning to TRBD1. This CDR3 region has 18 residues. Germline V gene data show CDR1 as MDHEN and CDR2 as SYDVKM. V dropped 2 bases and J dropped 2; count of bases not matched to a gene: 11. Here the CDR3 DNA reads TGTGCCAGCAGTTTACCCCGACAGGGGATGGGGACCAAAAACATTCAGTACTTC. Protein product: CASSLPRQGMGTKNIQYF.

This sequence joins TRBV29-1 and TRBJ2-5; 9 bases align to TRBD2. The junction had 10 bases not matched to a gene; V was cut back by 6 bases and J by 5 bases. The CDR3 consists of 14 residues. CDR1 and CDR2 from the germline V gene are SQVTM and ANQGSEA. As DNA, the CDR3 is TGCAGCGTCCGGGCTAGCGGGACCCGGGAGACCCAGTACTTC. Its translation: CSVRASGTRETQYF.

The chain couples TRBV20-1 to TRBJ2-7; possibly TRBD2 for D (6 bases). Deletions cut 3 bases from V and 4 bases from J, with 13 bases between. Per germline, CDR1 DFQATT and CDR2 SNEGSKA (reference sequence). The CDR3 sequence is 13 residues long. CDR3 in amino acids: CSASPGRDYEQYF. The CDR3 DNA follows: TGCAGTGCTAGTCCCGGGAGAGATTACGAGCAGTACTTC.

J is TRBJ2-7 and V is TRBV10-3; the D gene is possibly TRBD1 (6 bases). CDR3 length: 14 residues. Trimming took off 6 bases at V and 4 bases at J, with 16 bases between the two ends. In germline, CDR1 is ENHRY, CDR2 SYGVKD. The CDR3 is CAIRTGAGGYEQYF. CDR3 in DNA: TGTGCCATCAGGACAGGAGCAGGAGGTTACGAGCAGTACTTC.

The gene calls are TRBV5-1 and TRBJ2-2; perhaps TRBD2 as D (5 bases). This CDR3 spans 17 amino acids. V gave up 0 bases and J gave up 1 base, with 13 bases separating them. Germline V gene data show CDR1 as SGHRS and CDR2 as YFSETQ. CDR3 region: CASSLDGQDLNTGELFF. CDR3 bases: TGCGCCAGCAGCTTGGACGGGCAGGACTTGAACACCGGGGAGCTGTTTTTT.

V and J are TRBV3-1 (or the pseudogene TRBV3-2) and TRBJ2-1; 10 bases agree with TRBD2. The CDR3 has 15 residues. Germline assignment: CDR1 LGHDT and CDR2 YNNKEL (reference sequence). The J segment lost 3 bases and the V segment lost 1 base, leaving 0 bases of the junction unmatched. CDR3 residues: CASSQASGSYNEQFF. The CDR3 DNA reads TGTGCCAGCAGCCAAGCTAGCGGGAGCTACAATGAGCAGTTCTTC.